The 24 T cell receptor beta chains below all came from one sample that was sequenced in a study of blood T cell repertoires in COVID-19. The repertoire was sequenced with immunoSEQ multiplex PCR; TCRdb's copy has only in-frame clones and lacks some. The table includes approximately 260,000 clones, about 87% detected once. The specimen was PBMCs or T cells enriched from blood (not recorded which). These receptors were taken from a woman between 40 and 50 years old with acute COVID-19.

The chain joins TRBV18 to TRBJ2-7, with D perhaps TRBD1 (6 bases). This CDR3 has 16 residues. Trimming left V 2 bases short and J 5 bases short, with 19 bases between. Germline CDR1 reads KGHSH; CDR2 reads LQKENI. The chain's CDR3 is CASSPTEKGGWHEQYF. CDR3 DNA sequence: TGTGCCAGCTCACCAACCGAGAAAGGGGGATGGCACGAGCAGTACTTC.

The J gene is TRBJ2-1, the V gene TRBV5-1; D remains ambiguous. The V and J ends lost 0 bases and 10 bases respectively, with 14 bases between them. The CDR3 is 14 amino acids. Germline CDR1 SGHRS, CDR2 YFSETQ. CDR3 nucleotide sequence: TGCGCCAGCAGCTTGGTTGGCTTAGCATGGGAGCAGTTCTTC. As protein: CASSLVGLAWEQFF. Full variable domain (remainder filled in from reference TRBV5-1 and TRBJ2-1): KAGVTQTPRYLIKTRGQQVTLSCSPISGHRSVSWYQQTPGQGLQFLFEYFSETQRNKGNFPGRFSGRQFSNSRSEMNVSTLELGDSALYLCASSLVGLAWEQFFGPGTRLTVL.

This clone was observed once. V and J are TRBV5-6 and TRBJ1-4; 9 bases match TRBD1. The CDR3 totals 15 residues. V shed 6 bases, J shed 5 bases, and the junction held 8 bases outside the gene matches. Looked up from germline, CDR1 is SGHDT and CDR2 is YYEEEE. CDR3 residues: CASNINRGPNEKLFF. The CDR3 region has the DNA TGTGCCAGCAACATTAACAGGGGGCCGAATGAAAAACTGTTTTTT.

The V and J genes are TRBV10-2 and TRBJ1-5; TRBD1 aligns across 9 bases. With 6 bases clipped from V and 2 bases from J, the junction kept 8 bases outside the gene matches. This CDR3 is 16 amino acids long. The germline gives CDR1 WSHSY, CDR2 SAAADI. The CDR3 DNA follows: TGCGCCAGCAGCACACAGGGGGCGGGGGGCAATCAGCCCCAGCATTTT. Amino acids: CASSTQGAGGNQPQHF.

This clone has only one observation. The chain joins TRBV19 to TRBJ2-7, with 8 bases that match TRBD1. The germline gives CDR1 LNHDA, CDR2 SQIVND (reference sequence). The CDR3 consists of 13 residues. V lost 5 bases and J lost 6; bases outside the gene matches: 6. This CDR3 reads CASSGGQGAEQYV. The CDR3 nucleotides are TGTGCCAGTAGTGGAGGACAGGGTGCCGAGCAGTACGTC.

J is TRBJ1-2 and V is TRBV2; 8 bases map to TRBD1. V lost 3 bases, J lost 1 base, and 7 bases stayed unmatched. The CDR3 loop spans 16 amino acids. CDR1 SNHLY and CDR2 FYNNEI come from the germline V gene. Written as DNA, the CDR3 is TGTGCCAGCAGTGAGGACAGGGTCAAACTTAACTATGGCTACACCTTC. This encodes CASSEDRVKLNYGYTF.

A word on this clone: Other DNA sequences in the same sample also yield this CDR3. The V call is TRBV30, the J call TRBJ2-1, with 11 bases identical to TRBD2. Trimming removed 0 bases from V and 7 bases from J; junction bases left unmatched: 8. The CDR3 is 16 residues long. The germline V gene encodes CDR1 GTSNPN and CDR2 SVGIG (reference sequence). The CDR3 sequence is CAWSVGLAGGGNEQFF. CDR3 nucleotide sequence: TGTGCCTGGAGTGTTGGCCTAGCGGGAGGTGGGAATGAGCAGTTCTTC. Variable domain in full (rest from reference TRBV30 and TRBJ2-1): SQTIHQWPATLVQPVGSPLSLECTVEGTSNPNLYWYRQAAGRGLQLLFYSVGIGQISSEVPQNLSASRPQDRQFILSSKKLLLSDSGFYLCAWSVGLAGGGNEQFFGPGTRLTVL.

The chain combines TRBV27 with TRBJ2-1; TRBD2 aligns across 7 bases. This CDR3 contains 17 residues. Per germline, CDR1 MNHEY and CDR2 SMNVEV (reference sequence). Germline trimming cut 4 bases from V and 5 bases from J; bases unmatched to any gene: 14. CDR3 in DNA: TGTGCCAGCAGTTCGGGGATCGCGGGAGCGGGGCACAATGAGCAGTTCTTC. It translates to CASSSGIAGAGHNEQFF.

This clone has just a few counts. This sequence joins TRBV27 and TRBJ2-4; no firm D call. Trimming pared 8 bases from V and 1 base from J, leaving 15 bases between. This CDR3 is built from 15 residues. The germline gives CDR1 MNHEY, CDR2 SMNVEV (reference sequence). For the CDR3, the DNA is TGTGCCAGCGGAGATTTCGGTCCCGCCAAAAACATTCAGTACTTC. Translation: CASGDFGPAKNIQYF.

The chain recombines TRBV28 with TRBJ1-3; D is ambiguous. The CDR3 length is 12 residues. CDR1 MDHEN and CDR2 SYDVKM come from the germline V gene. Trimming took off 2 bases at V and 7 bases at J, with 6 bases between the two ends. CDR3 in amino acids: CASSLSANTIYF. In DNA, the CDR3 is TGTGCCAGCAGTTTAAGCGCTAACACCATATATTTT.

V and J are TRBV7-2 and TRBJ2-7; D perhaps matches TRBD2 (6 bases). V was trimmed by 3 bases and J by 2 bases, leaving 11 bases between them. The CDR3 loop spans 14 amino acids. Per the germline V gene, CDR1 is SGHTA and CDR2 is FQGNSA. For the CDR3, the DNA is TGTGCCAGCAGCTTTGGACTACCGACCTACGAGCAGTACTTC. Translation gives CASSFGLPTYEQYF.

The sample holds one count of this clone. V usage is TRBV29-1 and J usage is TRBJ1-4; no definite D call. Trimming shortened V by 4 bases and J by 3 bases, and 6 bases separated the two germline ends. There are 12 residues in the CDR3. Germline V CDR1 and CDR2: SQVTM, ANQGSEA. CDR3 residues: CSVGRANEKLFF. The CDR3 DNA sequence: TGCAGCGTTGGGCGGGCTAATGAAAAACTGTTTTTT.

The CDR3 protein is CASSPQGAGYNEQFF. CDR3 nucleotides: TGTGCCAGCAGCCCTCAGGGGGCCGGATACAATGAGCAGTTCTTC. V usage is TRBV7-3 and J usage is TRBJ2-1, with 8 nucleotides matching TRBD1. Germline V gene lookup returns CDR1 SGHTA and CDR2 FQGTGA. V shed 5 bases, J shed 4 bases, and the junction held 7 bases outside the gene matches. This CDR3 has 15 amino acids.

This chain links TRBV18 with TRBJ1-1; 9 bases fit TRBD1. V shed 2 bases and J 4 bases; nucleotides not matched to a gene: 11. This CDR3 spans 17 amino acids. CDR1 is KGHSH and CDR2 is LQKENI in the germline V gene. The CDR3 DNA sequence: TGTGCCAGCTCACCAAGGACAGGGGAAGGTAGTATCACTGAAGCTTTCTTT. Translated, it gives CASSPRTGEGSITEAFF.

Note on this clone: The junction departs from the called germline gene at one end, perhaps through a read error. This sequence joins TRBV6-5 and TRBJ1-5; TRBD1 agrees at 11 bases. CDR1 and CDR2 from the germline V gene are MNHEY and SVGAGI. CDR3 size: 16 residues. The CDR3 DNA reads as TGTGCCAGCAATTACCGGGACAGGGGGTTCAATCAGCCCCAGCATTTT. It encodes CASNYRDRGFNQPQHF.

The V gene is TRBV6-5, the J gene TRBJ1-1; a possible D gene is TRBD1 (5 bases). This CDR3 region has 14 residues. Trimming shortened V by 6 bases and J by 6 bases, and 17 bases separated the two germline ends. In germline, CDR1 is MNHEY, CDR2 SVGAGI. This CDR3 reads CASSAGPGLAEAFF. The CDR3 coding sequence is TGTGCCAGCAGCGCGGGGCCGGGTCTCGCTGAAGCTTTCTTT.

The CDR3: CASSWGTGQETQYF. The CDR3 region has the DNA TGCGCCAGCAGCTGGGGGACAGGTCAAGAGACCCAGTACTTC. This rearrangement joins TRBV5-1 to TRBJ2-5, with 8 bases that match TRBD1. V lost 3 bases, J lost 2 bases, and 3 bases stayed unmatched. Germline V lookup: CDR1 SGHRS, CDR2 YFSETQ. The CDR3 has 14 residues.

This clone has just one count. The chain employs TRBV24-1 and TRBJ2-1, with 11 bases that match TRBD2. The CDR3 is made up of 16 amino acids. Germline V gives CDR1 KGHDR, CDR2 SFDVKD. J lost 1 base, V lost 8 bases, and 6 bases had no gene match. CDR3 sequence (DNA): TGTGCCACCATGCAAACTAGCGGGAGTTCCTACAATGAGCAGTTCTTC. Amino acid sequence: CATMQTSGSSYNEQFF.

CDR3: CASPPPAASRDYGYTF. DNA of the CDR3: TGTGCCAGCCCACCCCCAGCAGCTTCCAGGGACTATGGCTACACCTTC. The V and J genes are TRBV7-9 and TRBJ1-2; TRBD1 is a possible D gene (5 bases). Germline CDR1 reads SEHNR; CDR2 reads FQNEAQ (reference sequence). V was shortened by 8 bases and J by 3 bases, with 22 bases between the two germline ends. This CDR3 contains 16 residues.

The rearrangement joins TRBV28 to TRBJ2-1, with 7 bases aligning to TRBD2. The junction had 17 bases not matched to a gene; V was cut back by 6 bases and J by 6 bases. Germline CDR1 reads MDHEN; CDR2 reads SYDVKM. The CDR3 totals 17 residues. CDR3 in DNA: TGTGCCAGCAGCAAAAAATGGGGGGAGGGCTTTTCCAATGAGCAGTTCTTC. Amino acids: CASSKKWGEGFSNEQFF.

The rearrangement joins TRBV9 to TRBJ1-2; TRBD1 matches 11 bases. The V gene end was trimmed by 4 bases and the J gene end by 8 bases; junction bases not matched to a gene: 16. The CDR3 length is 17 residues. Looked up from germline, CDR1 is SGDLS and CDR2 is YYNGEE. In nucleotides, the CDR3 is TGTGCCAGCAGCCCCGCTGTTGGGGGACAGGGGGAGGGAGGCTACACCTTC. Translation: CASSPAVGGQGEGGYTF.

This clone was detected only once. The chain combines TRBV7-9 with TRBJ1-2; unclear D gene. The CDR3 is 14 residues long. Trimming left V 5 bases short and J 8 bases short, with 18 bases between. Germline CDR1 is SEHNR and CDR2 is FQNEAQ (reference sequence). CDR3 sequence: CASSPGTGALGYTF. CDR3 in DNA: TGTGCCAGCAGCCCCGGTACTGGTGCCCTAGGCTACACCTTC.

This chain links TRBV9 with TRBJ2-1, with 8 bases fitting TRBD1. This CDR3 comprises 15 residues. The germline V gene has CDR1 SGDLS and CDR2 YYNGEE. V dropped 2 bases and J dropped 0; count of bases not matched to a gene: 1. In DNA form, the CDR3 reads TGTGCCAGCAGCGTCGGGACAGGCTCCTACAATGAGCAGTTCTTC. This gives the protein CASSVGTGSYNEQFF.

The gene calls are TRBV5-1 and TRBJ1-4; D might be TRBD1 (5 bases). V was cut by 2 bases and J by 8 bases, with 16 bases left in between. The V gene's germline CDR1 is SGHRS and CDR2 YFSETQ. This CDR3 has 15 residues. The CDR3, as DNA: TGCGCCAGCAGCTTTCTCGGACAAAGAGGCGAAAAACTGTTTTTT. Protein: CASSFLGQRGEKLFF.